The T cell receptor beta chain under discussion was sequenced for a study of cytomegalovirus exposure and HLA in healthy donors. Study findings and constraints: Compared with the approximately 680-donor mean, an Asian-associated ancestry cluster reportedly had fewer N-insertions, according to a later analysis. In a later analysis, 17,000 or so TCR beta sequences were associated with HLA alleles at 0.05 false discovery rate.

A word on this clone: No antigen is known for it.

A multiplex PCR was run with 60 Vbeta primers and 13 Jbeta primers. Assay: immunoSEQ multiplex PCR; the TCRdb copy retains only in-frame clones and omits some. In the table there are around 150,000 clones, roughly 82% of which are singletons. Regarding donors, all were healthy bone marrow donors. This sequence originates from a girl aged 10 to 17 in good health and CMV-seropositive. What was sequenced was PBMCs.

In DNA form, the CDR3 reads TGTGCCAGCAGTTTGCAGGGCTCGAACACCGGGGAGCTGTTTTTT. Amino acid sequence: CASSLQGSNTGELFF. The chain uses TRBV6-6 and TRBJ2-2; a weak D match, TRBD1 (5 bases). Germline CDR1 and CDR2: MNHNY and SVGAGI (reference sequence). The CDR3 spans 15 residues. The V and J ends lost 4 bases and 0 bases respectively, with 9 bases between them.